Below are 29 T cell receptor beta chains sequenced from a single sample in a study of T cells in Graves' hyperthyroidism and ophthalmopathy (dated by TCRdb to about 2019). The library was obtained by multiplex PCR. The sequencer was an Illumina HiSeq 2000. Amplification of TCR beta CDR3 regions was carried out from RNA transcripts. The first round of RT-PCR for the TCR CDR3 was performed with the HTBI primer set and the Qiagen OneStep RT-PCR kit. The public reads were reanalyzed by TCRdb: fastp trimming at Q25, MiXCR alignment, in-frame beta chains only. When rows share a CDR3 protein, they turn into one entry using the most common DNA and genes. The sample data list 450,000 to 600,000 distinct CDR3 sequences, and 20% of these were observed just once. Jointly, the top ten make up approximately 48% of the sample. Sequenced sample: blood. These receptors all come from a man aged 35 to 55 with Graves' ophthalmopathy.

This clonotype was recorded at least ten times. This chain uses TRBV20-1 with TRBJ1-5, with 7 bases identical to TRBD1. V lost 5 bases and J lost 1; bases outside the gene matches: 5. This CDR3 region has 14 residues. Looked up from germline, CDR1 is DFQATT and CDR2 is SNEGSKA (reference sequence). CDR3 coding DNA: TGCAGTGCTCTCCTGGACAGGAGCAATCAGCCCCAGCATTTT. It specifies CSALLDRSNQPQHF.

This clonotype appeared a few times. As DNA, the CDR3 is TGCAGTGCTAGAGTTGGGACGTCTGGGGCCAACGTCCTGACTTTC. Translation: CSARVGTSGANVLTF. The V gene is TRBV20-1, the J gene TRBJ2-6; D is possibly TRBD1 or TRBD2 (5 bases each). Trimming pared 1 base from V and 1 base from J, leaving 8 bases between. Looked up from germline, CDR1 is DFQATT and CDR2 is SNEGSKA (reference sequence). The CDR3 runs to 15 residues.

The chain links TRBV20-1 to TRBJ2-3; D ambiguous. Germline V CDR1 and CDR2: DFQATT, SNEGSKA (reference sequence). This CDR3 has 11 amino acids. Trimming removed 6 bases at V and 5 bases at J, with 9 bases between. For the CDR3, the DNA is TGCAGTGCGAACCTTGGAGATACGCAGTATTTT. This encodes CSANLGDTQYF.

This clonotype appeared a few times. The chain couples TRBV7-9 to TRBJ2-7; unclear D gene. The V and J ends lost 4 bases and 5 bases respectively, with 6 bases between them. This CDR3 is built from 11 residues. Germline values: CDR1 SEHNR, CDR2 FQNEAQ (reference sequence). The CDR3 coding sequence is TGTGCCAGCAGCTCTGTAAACGAGCAGTACTTC. Protein product: CASSSVNEQYF.

Ten or more counts support this clonotype. The chain combines TRBV13 with TRBJ2-5; either TRBD1 or TRBD2 may supply D (5 bases each). Germline V gene data show CDR1 as PRHDT and CDR2 as FYEKMQ (reference sequence). With 3 bases removed from V and 4 bases from J, the gap between germline ends came to 9 bases. CDR3 size: 13 residues. CDR3: CASSFRDGETQYF. CDR3 DNA sequence: TGTGCCAGCAGCTTCCGGGACGGAGAGACCCAGTACTTC.

This clonotype was seen many times. The rearrangement links TRBV7-2 to TRBJ2-3; perhaps TRBD2 as D (6 bases). This CDR3 has 15 residues. The germline CDR1 and CDR2 sequences are SGHTA and FQGNSA. Trimming stripped 5 bases from V and 3 bases from J, with 15 bases between. CDR3 DNA sequence: TGTGCCAGCAGCCAGAGACTAGACGGGACAGATACGCAGTATTTT. Encoded protein: CASSQRLDGTDTQYF.

This clonotype was counted many times. V is TRBV11-2 and J is TRBJ2-7, with 10 bases aligning to TRBD2. The length of the CDR3 is 15 residues. The V gene end was trimmed by 5 bases and the J gene end by 2 bases; junction bases not matched to a gene: 6. Germline V gene lookup returns CDR1 SGHAT and CDR2 FQNNGV. As DNA, the CDR3 is TGTGCCAGCAGCCCGCAGCGGGAGGGCCCCTACGAGCAGTACTTC. Translated: CASSPQREGPYEQYF.

This chain connects TRBV5-8 to TRBJ2-3, with D maybe TRBD1 (6 bases). Germline V gene lookup returns CDR1 SGHTS and CDR2 YDEGEE. With 4 bases removed from V and 5 bases from J, the gap between germline ends came to 17 bases. CDR3 length equals 15 residues. The CDR3: CASSRTGTSKDTQYF. The CDR3 region has the DNA TGTGCCAGCAGCAGAACCGGGACAAGTAAAGATACGCAGTATTTT.

This clonotype was found many times. The rearrangement uses TRBV6-1 and TRBJ2-5, with TRBD1 matching 10 bases. V was clipped by 6 bases and J by 4 bases; unmatched bases: 2. From germline, CDR1 is MNHNS and CDR2 SASEGT. The CDR3 spans 13 residues. CDR3 DNA sequence: TGTGCCAGCAGCAGGGACAGGGGAGAGACCCAGTACTTC. This encodes CASSRDRGETQYF.

This clonotype has a count of ten or more. The chain carries TRBV20-1 and TRBJ2-5; D ambiguous. Germline V gives CDR1 DFQATT, CDR2 SNEGSKA (reference sequence). The CDR3 spans 14 residues. The V end was cut by 5 bases, the J end by 0 bases, with 13 bases between. CDR3 sequence (DNA): TGCAGTGCTCCCACGGTCAACCACCAAGAGACCCAGTACTTC. Its translation: CSAPTVNHQETQYF.

There are many counts of this clonotype. The chain couples TRBV7-2 to TRBJ2-2; D gene uncertain. This CDR3 has 14 residues. V was clipped by 5 bases and J by 4 bases, with 11 bases between them. The germline V gene encodes CDR1 SGHTA and CDR2 FQGNSA. In DNA, the CDR3 is TGTGCCAGCAGCCTAAAACCCTCCACCGGGGAGCTGTTTTTT. This codes for CASSLKPSTGELFF.

The gene calls are TRBV4-3 and TRBJ2-1; 8 positions match TRBD2. Germline V gene sequence: CDR1 LGHNA, CDR2 YSLEER. V shed 4 bases, J shed 4 bases, and the junction held 6 bases outside the gene matches. The CDR3 contains 15 residues. The DNA for the CDR3 is TGCGCCAGCAGCCGGGGGACTAGTCTTTACAATGAGCAGTTCTTC. It is translated as CASSRGTSLYNEQFF.

This clonotype has at least ten counts. The CDR3 region is CASSADRGLSSTDTQYF. CDR3 bases: TGTGCCAGCAGCGCCGACAGGGGGCTTAGTAGCACAGATACGCAGTATTTT. The V call is TRBV9, the J call TRBJ2-3, with TRBD1 identical over 10 bases. This CDR3 spans 17 amino acids. J gave up 0 bases and V 3 bases, and 7 bases lay outside the gene matches. Germline loops: CDR1 SGDLS, CDR2 YYNGEE.

This clonotype showed up many times. This sequence joins TRBV3-1 and TRBJ1-2; D unclear. The CDR3 is made up of 12 amino acids. CDR1 LGHDT and CDR2 YNNKEL come from the germline V gene (reference sequence). Trimming removed 3 bases from V and 8 bases from J, with 10 bases in between. CDR3 in amino acids: CASSHTGIGYTF. The DNA for the CDR3 is TGTGCCAGCAGCCATACGGGAATCGGCTACACCTTC. The complete variable domain, with remaining parts taken from reference TRBV3-1 and TRBJ1-2, reads DTAVSQTPKYLVTQMGNDKSIKCEQNLGHDTMYWYKQDSKKFLKIMFSYNNKELIINETVPNRFSPKSPDKAHLNLHINSLELGDSAVYFCASSHTGIGYTFGSGTRLTVV.

This clonotype has more than one count but fewer than ten. The V and J genes are TRBV28 and TRBJ1-5, with TRBD1 identical over 9 bases. Germline V gene lookup returns CDR1 MDHEN and CDR2 SYDVKM. V shed 5 bases and J 5 bases; nucleotides not matched to a gene: 7. The CDR3 runs to 15 residues. CDR3: CASSHKGQGYQPQHF. Here the CDR3 DNA reads TGTGCCAGCAGTCACAAGGGACAGGGATATCAGCCCCAGCATTTT.

This clonotype was detected only a few times. The rearrangement uses TRBV28 and TRBJ1-6; D gene unclear. Trimming cost V 5 bases and J 7 bases, with 15 bases left between them. In germline, CDR1 is MDHEN, CDR2 SYDVKM. This CDR3 has 15 residues. This CDR3 reads CASSPPQWGNSPLHF. In DNA form, the CDR3 reads TGTGCCAGCAGTCCACCACAGTGGGGAAATTCACCCCTCCACTTT.

This clonotype was seen at least ten times. This rearrangement joins TRBV10-3 to TRBJ1-1; 9 bases agree with TRBD1. The CDR3 consists of 17 residues. After removal of 2 bases from V and 0 bases from J, the junction contained 7 bases not matched to a gene. Germline V gene data show CDR1 as ENHRY and CDR2 as SYGVKD. The CDR3 spells CAISEALRDRVNTEAFF. The CDR3, as DNA: TGTGCCATCAGTGAGGCCCTGAGGGACAGGGTGAACACTGAAGCTTTCTTT.

This clonotype turned up a few times. The gene calls are TRBV6-2 or TRBV6-3 and TRBJ2-1; 14 nucleotides align to TRBD2. CDR1 is MNHEY and CDR2 is SVGEGT in the germline V gene. V trimming: 1 base; J trimming: 8 bases; junction bases outside the gene matches: 1. This CDR3 has 15 residues. The CDR3 nucleotides are TGTGCCAGCAGTTACTTGGGACTAGCGGGAGATGAGCAGTTCTTC. It codes for CASSYLGLAGDEQFF.

This clonotype was seen repeatedly, ten times or more. This sequence joins TRBV20-1 and TRBJ2-3; D is tentatively TRBD1 or TRBD2 (5 bases each). The CDR3 sequence is 15 residues long. Deletions cut 3 bases from V and 4 bases from J, with 17 bases between. Germline lookup yields CDR1 DFQATT and CDR2 SNEGSKA (reference sequence). The CDR3 DNA reads TGCAGTGCTAGGAAGGGGATGGGGGTGGCAGATACGCAGTATTTT. Amino acid sequence: CSARKGMGVADTQYF.

In the case of this clonotype: At one boundary the junction diverges from the germline segment, which might be a read error. The gene calls are TRBV10-2 and TRBJ1-2; the D gene is possibly TRBD1 (6 bases). The CDR3 covers 16 residues. The V gene's germline CDR1 is WSHSY and CDR2 SAAADI. The CDR3 is CASSYSLQGVYYGYTF. The CDR3 DNA reads TGTGCCAGCAGTTACTCTTTACAGGGAGTGTACTATGGCTACACCTTC.

As concerns this clonotype: Being one base from a much bigger clone, this may be a read error. The chain joins TRBV12-3 or TRBV12-4 to TRBJ2-7; possible D gene TRBD2, 6 bases. V lost 1 base to trimming and J lost 8 bases, with 15 bases between them. The CDR3 extends over 14 amino acids. DNA of the CDR3: TGTGCCAGCAGTTTAGAGCTAGCGTGGGCCCAGCAGTACTTC. It specifies CASSLELAWAQQYF.

The chain recombines TRBV10-3 with TRBJ2-6; D may correspond to TRBD1 or TRBD2 (5 bases each). This CDR3 spans 17 amino acids. V lost 0 bases and J 2 bases, leaving 11 bases between the germline ends. Germline CDR1 and CDR2: ENHRY and SYGVKD. For the CDR3, the DNA is TGTGCCATCAGTGAGTCGTCCCGGGGCCCTGGGGCCAACGTCCTGACTTTC. It yields the protein CAISESSRGPGANVLTF.

This clonotype occurred many times. This sequence joins TRBV6-5 and TRBJ2-7, with D unresolved. Germline V gene data show CDR1 as MNHEY and CDR2 as SVGAGI. Trimming pared 2 bases from V and 0 bases from J, leaving 5 bases between. The CDR3 length is 13 residues. The CDR3: CASSYTTSYEQYF. CDR3 sequence (DNA): TGTGCCAGCAGTTACACCACCTCCTACGAGCAGTACTTC.

Many counts were recorded for this clonotype. The V gene is TRBV30, the J gene TRBJ2-3; D is possibly TRBD1 (6 bases). This CDR3 is built from 15 residues. Germline CDR1 and CDR2: GTSNPN and SVGIG (reference sequence). Trimming removed 1 base from V and 6 bases from J, with 17 bases in between. The CDR3 sequence: CAWSEPPDRMDTQYF. CDR3 bases: TGTGCCTGGAGTGAACCTCCCGACAGGATGGATACGCAGTATTTT. The whole variable domain, remainder taken from reference TRBV30 and TRBJ2-3, is SQTIHQWPATLVQPVGSPLSLECTVEGTSNPNLYWYRQAAGRGLQLLFYSVGIGQISSEVPQNLSASRPQDRQFILSSKKLLLSDSGFYLCAWSEPPDRMDTQYFGPGTRLTVL.

The CDR3 loop reads CASSLSLGEQYF. In DNA, the CDR3 is TGTGCCAGCAGCTTGTCTCTGGGCGAGCAGTACTTC. The chain recombines TRBV7-2 with TRBJ2-7; D gene uncertain. The V end lost 3 bases, the J end lost 6 bases, and 9 bases lay between the germline ends. The germline gives CDR1 SGHTA, CDR2 FQGNSA. The CDR3 runs 12 residues. Full variable domain (remainder filled in from reference TRBV7-2 and TRBJ2-7): GAGVSQSPSNKVTEKGKDVELRCDPISGHTALYWYRQSLGQGLEFLIYFQGNSAPDKSGLPSDRFSAERTGGSVSTLTIQRTQQEDSAVYLCASSLSLGEQYFGPGTRLTVT.

The V call is TRBV2, the J call TRBJ2-1; 11 bases match TRBD2. The CDR3 is 13 amino acids. V shed 7 bases, J shed 7 bases, and the junction held 3 bases outside the gene matches. Germline lookup yields CDR1 SNHLY and CDR2 FYNNEI. CDR3 residues: CASKTSGTNEQFF. The CDR3 DNA reads as TGTGCCAGCAAGACTAGCGGGACGAATGAGCAGTTCTTC.

This clonotype was observed a handful of times. V usage is TRBV30 and J usage is TRBJ1-4; TRBD1 matches 9 bases. This CDR3 has 14 amino acids. The ends lost 1 base at V and 8 bases at J; junction bases unmatched: 5. The V gene's germline CDR1 is GTSNPN and CDR2 SVGIG (reference sequence). In DNA form, the CDR3 reads TGTGCCTGGAGTGGAACAGGGGGCAAGGAAAAACTGTTTTTT. Translated: CAWSGTGGKEKLFF.

This clonotype was counted many times. The chain links TRBV10-3 to TRBJ2-4; D unclear. The CDR3 length is 12 residues. Germline-derived CDR1 and CDR2 are ENHRY and SYGVKD. The ends were cut back, 3 bases at V and 8 bases at J, with 8 bases in the middle. The CDR3, as DNA: TGTGCCATCAGTGAACGTCGGGACATTCAGTACTTC. Its protein product is CAISERRDIQYF.

This clonotype was detected ten times or more. The CDR3 DNA reads TGTGCCTGGAATCGTTTCAGTAGTTCCTACGAGCAGTACTTC. Translated: CAWNRFSSSYEQYF. This chain uses TRBV30 with TRBJ2-7; the D is unclear. V was pared by 4 bases and J by 1 base, with 14 bases between. Looked up from germline, CDR1 is GTSNPN and CDR2 is SVGIG (reference sequence). CDR3 length: 14 residues.